A single sample is the source of the 11 T cell receptor beta chains below, sequenced in a study of OX40 agonist ivuxolimab in advanced cancers. Profiling relied on immunoSEQ multiplex PCR, and the TCRdb table lists in-frame clones only, not all of them. This sample has over 40,000 clones, with more than 70% found just once. Sample: CD4+ or CD8+ T cells sorted from blood, taken in a trial of the OX40 agonist ivuxolimab. The origin of the receptors is an adult with an advanced solid tumor such as melanoma, head and neck, liver or kidney cancer.

This chain uses TRBV27 with TRBJ2-5, with D uncertain. V shed 4 bases and J shed 1 base, with 13 bases lying between them. Germline V CDR1 and CDR2: MNHEY, SMNVEV (reference sequence). The CDR3 is 15 residues long. CDR3 DNA sequence: TGTGCCAGCAGTTATACATACCTCACCCAAGAGACCCAGTACTTC. Its protein is CASSYTYLTQETQYF.

V and J are TRBV11-3 and TRBJ2-1; D not certain. The CDR3 spans 14 residues. The V end was cut by 5 bases, the J end by 7 bases, with 15 bases between. Germline V gene data show CDR1 as SGHNT and CDR2 as YENEEA. As DNA, the CDR3 is TGTGCCAGCAGCCCTTTCCAAAACTCGAATGAGCAGTTCTTC. This translates into CASSPFQNSNEQFF.

The chain has TRBV5-1 and TRBJ1-2; tentative D call: TRBD1 (6 bases). Trimming removed 3 bases at V and 2 bases at J, with 14 bases between. The CDR3 runs 15 residues. Germline assignment: CDR1 SGHRS and CDR2 YFSETQ. The CDR3 loop reads CASSSGMGQNYGYTF. CDR3 in DNA: TGCGCCAGCAGCTCCGGAATGGGACAAAACTATGGCTACACCTTC.

The V call is TRBV10-3, the J call TRBJ2-7; the D is unclear. Trimming took 10 bases from V and 1 from J, leaving 14 bases between them. The CDR3 loop spans 13 amino acids. Per the germline V gene, CDR1 is ENHRY and CDR2 is SYGVKD. The CDR3 reads CASSVQSSYEQYF. In nucleotides, the CDR3 is TGTGCCAGCTCCGTCCAGTCATCCTACGAGCAGTACTTC.

The chain is built from TRBV11-2 and TRBJ2-4; weak D call: TRBD2 (6 bases). V lost 8 bases and J 0 bases, leaving 11 bases between the germline ends. The CDR3 loop spans 14 amino acids. From germline, CDR1 is SGHAT and CDR2 FQNNGV. The CDR3 region has the DNA TGTGCCAGCTACGACGGGGGAGCCAAAAACATTCAGTACTTC. Its translation is CASYDGGAKNIQYF.

There are a few counts of this clone. The chain combines TRBV7-9 with TRBJ2-1, with D maybe TRBD1 (6 bases). Trimming shortened V by 1 base and J by 8 bases, and 12 bases separated the two germline ends. CDR1 and CDR2 (germline): SEHNR, FQNEAQ (reference sequence). This CDR3 has 14 residues. The CDR3 DNA is TGTGCCAGCAGCTTAGGGCAGGGGATGTATGAGCAGTTCTTC. It is translated as CASSLGQGMYEQFF.

V is TRBV4-3 and J is TRBJ2-7, with 13 bases lining up with TRBD2. V dropped 4 bases and J dropped 9; count of bases not matched to a gene: 9. Germline-derived CDR1 and CDR2 are LGHNA and YSLEER. This CDR3 is built from 15 residues. The CDR3 DNA reads TGCGCCAGCAGCCCGGAGACTAGCGGGAGGTCCTGGCAGTACTTC. Its protein is CASSPETSGRSWQYF.

This clone has just one count. The V and J genes are TRBV11-2 and TRBJ2-1, with D hard to call. This CDR3 region has 13 residues. Germline V gene sequence: CDR1 SGHAT, CDR2 FQNNGV. Trimming removed 3 bases from V and 5 bases from J, with 8 bases in between. CDR3 sequence reads: CASSFQWDNEQFF. The CDR3 region has the DNA TGTGCCAGCAGCTTTCAGTGGGACAATGAGCAGTTCTTC.

This clone was seen more than once but under ten times. The chain couples TRBV2 to TRBJ1-2, with D possibly TRBD1 on 5 matching bases. CDR1 is SNHLY, CDR2 FYNNEI, per germline. The CDR3 is 13 residues long. Trimming took off 5 bases at V and 4 bases at J, with 11 bases between the two ends. The CDR3, as DNA: TGTGCCAGCAGTCCGGGACCGCGCTATGGCTACACCTTC. Translated: CASSPGPRYGYTF.

This clone occurred once. The chain uses TRBV5-1 and TRBJ1-6; D is undetermined. Germline V gives CDR1 SGHRS, CDR2 YFSETQ. Trimming removed 5 bases at V and 5 bases at J, with 11 bases between. The CDR3 is 14 residues long. CDR3 loop: CASRGNSNNSPLHF. The DNA for the CDR3 is TGCGCCAGCAGGGGTAACAGCAATAATTCACCCCTCCACTTT.

CDR3 residues: CASSSYYRGRVAQYF. The CDR3 bases are TGTGCCAGCAGTTCCTACTATAGGGGGCGGGTGGCCCAGTACTTC. V usage is TRBV6-5 and J usage is TRBJ2-5; 7 positions agree with TRBD1. The CDR3 is 15 amino acids. The V segment lost 4 bases and the J segment 9 bases; nucleotides outside the gene matches: 14. CDR1 and CDR2 (germline): MNHEY, SVGAGI.